Described below is a single TCR beta chain sequence and its context. As processed by the authors: Reference gene primer amplification gave nucleated cell count estimates. Clones were sequenced by immunoSEQ multiplex PCR, and TCRdb holds only the in-frame ones, with some missing. Clonal size and the V and J genes are those of that table, whereas D and trimming came from the DNA. Among 200,000 to 300,000 clones, about nine tenths were seen once, and the ten largest hold roughly 0.79%. These data come from a study of blood T cell repertoires in COVID-19. Whole-study context: The study drew acute and convalescent COVID-19 samples from the United States, Italy and Spain. PBMCs, B-cell-depleted T cells, or T cells provided the cDNA or gDNA that made up the material.

During active infection, Seattle patients enrolled and were then monitored through disease. This CDR3 region has 15 residues. V was shortened by 1 base and J by 1 base, with 11 bases between the two germline ends. Germline V gene lookup returns CDR1 SSHAT and CDR2 FNYEAQ (reference sequence). The chain uses TRBV7-7 and TRBJ2-7; a weak D match, TRBD1 (6 bases). Sequencing was performed on peripheral blood. The TCR originated in a man aged 25-40 years with COVID-19, enrolled during active disease. The chain's CDR3 is CASSLEAGESYEQYF. CDR3 DNA sequence: TGTGCCAGCAGCTTAGAGGCAGGGGAGTCCTACGAGCAGTACTTC.